These T cell receptor beta chains were read from a single sample in a study of blood T cell repertoires in COVID-19. Clones were sequenced by immunoSEQ multiplex PCR, and TCRdb holds only the in-frame ones, with some missing. This sample carries about 60,000 clones, approximately 82% of them seen once, and the ten largest clones take over 7.5%. The sample consisted of peripheral blood. The receptors originated from a woman at least 80 years old with acute or convalescent COVID-19. CDR3s include the opening cysteine and the closing phenylalanine or tryptophan. The D gene is left open where the match is weak. Clone size is given for some rows only: seen once, a few or many times, or a class if the clone is expanded.

V gene: TRBV27; J gene: TRBJ2-7; clone size: NA; D gene: TRBD1; CDR3 protein: CASSHRQGSYEQYF; CDR3 DNA: TGTGCCAGCAGCCATAGACAGGGGTCCTACGAGCAGTACTTC
V gene: TRBV3-1/TRBV3-2; J gene: TRBJ2-7; clone size: NA; D gene: TRBD2; CDR3 protein: CASSGGVTHEQYF; CDR3 DNA: TGTGCCAGCAGCGGGGGGGTAACTCACGAGCAGTACTTC
V gene: TRBV11-2; J gene: TRBJ1-1; clone size: NA; D gene: NA; CDR3 protein: CASSQNRGGQNTEAFF; CDR3 DNA: TGTGCCAGCAGCCAAAACCGGGGGGGACAGAACACTGAAGCTTTCTTT
V gene: TRBV2; J gene: TRBJ1-4; clone size: once; D gene: TRBD1; CDR3 protein: CASTADRGVEKLFF; CDR3 DNA: TGTGCCAGCACCGCGGACAGGGGAGTGGAAAAACTGTTTTTT
V gene: TRBV7-6; J gene: TRBJ1-3; clone size: NA; D gene: NA; CDR3 protein: CASSEPTGFGAGNTIYF; CDR3 DNA: TGTGCCAGCAGCGAACCTACAGGGTTCGGCGCTGGAAACACCATATATTTT
V gene: TRBV10-1; J gene: TRBJ2-6; clone size: NA; D gene: NA; CDR3 protein: CASSQGSGANVLTF; CDR3 DNA: TGCGCCAGCAGTCAGGGGTCTGGGGCCAACGTCCTGACTTTC
V gene: TRBV29-1; J gene: TRBJ1-2; clone size: NA; D gene: NA; CDR3 protein: CSAVHASYGYTF; CDR3 DNA: TGCAGCGCGGTGCACGCGTCCTATGGCTACACCTTC
V gene: TRBV2; J gene: TRBJ2-1; clone size: few; D gene: TRBD2; CDR3 protein: CASQRLAGGFSVQFF; CDR3 DNA: TGTGCCAGCCAGAGACTAGCGGGGGGCTTCTCAGTGCAGTTCTTC
V gene: TRBV11-2; J gene: TRBJ1-4; clone size: NA; D gene: TRBD1; CDR3 protein: CASSLSGQGNEKLFF; CDR3 DNA: TGTGCCAGCAGCTTAAGCGGACAGGGTAATGAAAAACTGTTTTTT
V gene: TRBV7-3; J gene: TRBJ2-5; clone size: NA; D gene: TRBD2; CDR3 protein: CASSLSGRAAETQYF; CDR3 DNA: TGTGCCAGCAGCTTAAGTGGGAGGGCCGCAGAGACCCAGTACTTC
V gene: TRBV27; J gene: TRBJ1-1; clone size: once; D gene: NA; CDR3 protein: CASSTTPTGNTEAFF; CDR3 DNA: TGTGCCAGCAGTACAACCCCGACAGGGAACACTGAAGCTTTCTTT
V gene: TRBV30; J gene: TRBJ2-3; clone size: few; D gene: NA; CDR3 protein: CAWSVLIKDTQYF; CDR3 DNA: TGTGCCTGGAGTGTACTGATTAAAGATACGCAGTATTTT
V gene: TRBV5-1; J gene: TRBJ1-3; clone size: NA; D gene: NA; CDR3 protein: CASSLGGQEAIYF; CDR3 DNA: TGCGCCAGCAGCTTGGGGGGACAAGAGGCCATATATTTT
V gene: TRBV18; J gene: TRBJ1-4; clone size: NA; D gene: TRBD1; CDR3 protein: CASRPGTGGNEKLFF; CDR3 DNA: TGTGCCAGCCGTCCCGGGACAGGGGGCAACGAAAAACTGTTTTTT
V gene: TRBV20-1; J gene: TRBJ1-1; clone size: NA; D gene: NA; CDR3 protein: CSARGSTEAFF; CDR3 DNA: TGCAGTGCTAGGGGGAGCACTGAAGCTTTCTTT
V gene: TRBV12-5; J gene: TRBJ2-1; clone size: NA; D gene: TRBD2; CDR3 protein: CASGLVLAGEQFF; CDR3 DNA: TGTGCTAGTGGTTTGGTACTAGCGGGGGAGCAGTTCTTC
V gene: TRBV18; J gene: TRBJ2-4; clone size: NA; D gene: NA; CDR3 protein: CASSQQGYIQYF; CDR3 DNA: TGTGCCAGCTCCCAACAGGGCTACATTCAGTACTTC
V gene: TRBV2; J gene: TRBJ1-6; clone size: NA; D gene: TRBD1; CDR3 protein: CASPASGQGVYSPLHF; CDR3 DNA: TGTGCCAGCCCCGCTTCAGGACAGGGGGTTTATTCACCCCTCCACTTT
V gene: TRBV30; J gene: TRBJ2-3; clone size: NA; D gene: TRBD2; CDR3 protein: CAIVGLAGGTDTQYF; CDR3 DNA: TGTGCCATTGTCGGACTAGCGGGAGGGACAGATACGCAGTATTTT
V gene: TRBV6-5; J gene: TRBJ1-4; clone size: NA; D gene: NA; CDR3 protein: CASTIRRGGEKLFF; CDR3 DNA: TGTGCCAGCACCATACGGAGAGGGGGTGAAAAACTGTTTTTT
V gene: TRBV19; J gene: TRBJ2-7; clone size: NA; D gene: TRBD2; CDR3 protein: CASSQGLAVAEQYF; CDR3 DNA: TGTGCCAGTAGCCAAGGACTAGCCGTCGCCGAGCAGTACTTC
V gene: TRBV18; J gene: TRBJ2-7; clone size: NA; D gene: NA; CDR3 protein: CASSPVTGSAEQYF; CDR3 DNA: TGTGCCAGCTCACCGGTTACAGGGTCAGCCGAGCAGTACTTC
V gene: TRBV7-9; J gene: TRBJ2-3; clone size: NA; D gene: NA; CDR3 protein: CASSLRSSNTDTQYF; CDR3 DNA: TGTGCCAGCAGCTTAAGATCCTCTAATACAGATACGCAGTATTTT
V gene: TRBV9; J gene: TRBJ2-6; clone size: NA; D gene: TRBD2; CDR3 protein: CASSPSQGLDTGANVLTF; CDR3 DNA: TGTGCCAGCAGCCCTAGTCAGGGACTAGATACTGGGGCCAACGTCCTGACTTTC
V gene: TRBV5-1; J gene: TRBJ2-1; clone size: few; D gene: TRBD1; CDR3 protein: CASSPSDRRYNEQFF; CDR3 DNA: TGCGCCAGCAGCCCTTCGGACAGGCGTTACAATGAGCAGTTCTTC
V gene: TRBV6-5; J gene: TRBJ1-2; clone size: NA; D gene: NA; CDR3 protein: CASRDPAGGYGYTF; CDR3 DNA: TGTGCCAGCAGGGACCCGGCCGGGGGTTATGGCTACACCTTC
V gene: TRBV28; J gene: TRBJ2-1; clone size: few; D gene: TRBD2; CDR3 protein: CASSSPRGGASDEQFF; CDR3 DNA: TGTGCCAGCAGCTCTCCCCGGGGGGGGGCCTCGGATGAGCAGTTCTTC
V gene: TRBV29-1; J gene: TRBJ1-1; clone size: once; D gene: NA; CDR3 protein: CSVEDLREGAEAFF; CDR3 DNA: TGCAGCGTTGAAGATCTTAGGGAAGGGGCTGAAGCTTTCTTT
V gene: TRBV6-5; J gene: TRBJ2-2; clone size: NA; D gene: TRBD2; CDR3 protein: CASSRGTGELFF; CDR3 DNA: TGTGCCAGTTCGCGGGGGACCGGGGAGCTGTTTTTT
V gene: TRBV6-5; J gene: TRBJ2-2; clone size: NA; D gene: NA; CDR3 protein: CASSYRRPRGIGELFF; CDR3 DNA: TGTGCCAGCAGTTACAGGCGACCCCGAGGGATCGGGGAGCTGTTTTTT
V gene: TRBV27; J gene: TRBJ1-2; clone size: NA; D gene: TRBD1; CDR3 protein: CASSTTGAPGYGYTF; CDR3 DNA: TGTGCCAGCAGTACTACAGGGGCGCCAGGCTATGGCTACACCTTC
V gene: TRBV29-1; J gene: TRBJ2-5; clone size: NA; D gene: NA; CDR3 protein: CSVLTSYGETQYF; CDR3 DNA: TGCAGCGTCCTGACTAGTTACGGGGAGACCCAGTACTTC
V gene: TRBV6-5; J gene: TRBJ2-7; clone size: NA; D gene: TRBD1; CDR3 protein: CASSAGQGTTNF; CDR3 DNA: TGTGCCAGCAGCGCAGGACAGGGGACCACAAACTTC